These T cell receptor beta chains were read from a single sample in a study of T cells in Graves' hyperthyroidism and ophthalmopathy. TCRdb analysed the multiplex PCR reads with MiXCR anew, one entry per CDR3 protein. The sample includes 300,000 or so distinct CDR3 sequences, approximately 18% seen only once; the top ten take 49%. Material for sequencing was blood. The receptors derive from a woman between 50 and 59 years old with Graves' hyperthyroidism. The CDR3 runs from the conserved cysteine through the conserved F or W. Clone sizes are given selectively: once, few, many, or a class where the clone is expanded.

size | V | CDR3
- | TRBV14 | CASSGQGVEQYF
many | TRBV7-2 | CASSLVGGVEKLFF
many | TRBV30 | CAWQTGYNEQFF
few | TRBV13 | CASSAGASGGDTQYF
many | TRBV20-1 | CSARASGRGMQETQYF
many | TRBV18 | CASSPGQGIYGYTF
many | TRBV19 | CASSIEVNTEAFF
many | TRBV28 | CASSLRARNQPQHF
many | TRBV6-2/TRBV6-3 | CASSPRGGLTDTQYF
many | TRBV10-3 | CAISEETAEAFF